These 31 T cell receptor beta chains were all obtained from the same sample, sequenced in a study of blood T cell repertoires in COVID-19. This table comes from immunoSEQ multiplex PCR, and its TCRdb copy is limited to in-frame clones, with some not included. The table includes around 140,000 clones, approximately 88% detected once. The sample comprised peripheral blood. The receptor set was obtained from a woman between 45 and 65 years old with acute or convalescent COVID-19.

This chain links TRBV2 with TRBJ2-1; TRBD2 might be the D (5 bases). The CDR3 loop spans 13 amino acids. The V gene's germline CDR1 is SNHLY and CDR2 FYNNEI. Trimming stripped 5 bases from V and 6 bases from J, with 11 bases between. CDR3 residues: CASSRGQLNEQFF. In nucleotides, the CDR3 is TGTGCCAGCAGTCGAGGGCAGCTCAATGAGCAGTTCTTC. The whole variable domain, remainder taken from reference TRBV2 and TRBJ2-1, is EPEVTQTPSHQVTQMGQEVILRCVPISNHLYFYWYRQILGQKVEFLVSFYNNEISEKSEIFDDQFSVERPDGSNFTLKIRSTKLEDSAMYFCASSRGQLNEQFFGPGTRLTVL.

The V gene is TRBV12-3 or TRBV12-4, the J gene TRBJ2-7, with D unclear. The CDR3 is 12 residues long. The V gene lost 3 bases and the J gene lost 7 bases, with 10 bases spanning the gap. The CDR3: CASSFLRSEQYF. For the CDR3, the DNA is TGTGCCAGCAGTTTTCTCAGGTCAGAGCAGTACTTC.

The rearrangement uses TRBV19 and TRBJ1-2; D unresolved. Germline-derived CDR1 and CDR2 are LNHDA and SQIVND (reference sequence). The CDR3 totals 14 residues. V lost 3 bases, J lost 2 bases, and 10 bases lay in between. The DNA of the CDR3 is TGTGCCAGTAGTATCGACTGGCAAAACTATGGCTACACCTTC. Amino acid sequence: CASSIDWQNYGYTF.

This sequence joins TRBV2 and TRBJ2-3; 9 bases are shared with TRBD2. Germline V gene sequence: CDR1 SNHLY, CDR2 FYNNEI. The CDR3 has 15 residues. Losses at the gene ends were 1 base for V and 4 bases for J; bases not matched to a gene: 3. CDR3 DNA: TGTGCCAGCAGTGAAGGAGCGGGGGGCCCAGATACGCAGTATTTT. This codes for CASSEGAGGPDTQYF. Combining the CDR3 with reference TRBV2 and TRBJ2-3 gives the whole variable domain EPEVTQTPSHQVTQMGQEVILRCVPISNHLYFYWYRQILGQKVEFLVSFYNNEISEKSEIFDDQFSVERPDGSNFTLKIRSTKLEDSAMYFCASSEGAGGPDTQYFGPGTRLTVL.

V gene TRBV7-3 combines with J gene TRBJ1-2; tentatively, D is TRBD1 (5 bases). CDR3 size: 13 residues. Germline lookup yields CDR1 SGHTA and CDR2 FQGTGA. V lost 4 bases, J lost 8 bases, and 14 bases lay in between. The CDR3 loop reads CASSYGGSGGYTF. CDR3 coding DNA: TGTGCCAGCAGCTACGGGGGATCGGGCGGCTACACCTTC.

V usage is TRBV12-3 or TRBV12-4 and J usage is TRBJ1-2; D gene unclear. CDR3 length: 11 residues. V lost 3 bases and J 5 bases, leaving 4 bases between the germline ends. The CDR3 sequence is CASSFRYGYTF. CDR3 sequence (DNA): TGTGCCAGCAGTTTCAGATATGGCTACACCTTC.

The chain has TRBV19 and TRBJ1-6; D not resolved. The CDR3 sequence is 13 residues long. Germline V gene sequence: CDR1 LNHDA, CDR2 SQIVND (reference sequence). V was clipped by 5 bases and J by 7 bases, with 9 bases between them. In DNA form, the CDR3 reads TGTGCCAGTAGTTATCAGGCGAATTCACCCCTCCACTTT. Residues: CASSYQANSPLHF. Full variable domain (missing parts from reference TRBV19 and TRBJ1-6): DGGITQSPKYLFRKEGQNVTLSCEQNLNHDAMYWYRQDPGQGLRLIYYSQIVNDFQKGDIAEGYSVSREKKESFPLTVTSAQKNPTAFYLCASSYQANSPLHFGNGTRLTVT.

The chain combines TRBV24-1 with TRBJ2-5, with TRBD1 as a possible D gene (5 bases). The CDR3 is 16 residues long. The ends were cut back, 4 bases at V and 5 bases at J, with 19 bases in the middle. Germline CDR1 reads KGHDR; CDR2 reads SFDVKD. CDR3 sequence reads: CATSDQPPAGWETQYF. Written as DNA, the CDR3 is TGTGCCACCAGTGACCAACCCCCGGCAGGGTGGGAGACCCAGTACTTC.

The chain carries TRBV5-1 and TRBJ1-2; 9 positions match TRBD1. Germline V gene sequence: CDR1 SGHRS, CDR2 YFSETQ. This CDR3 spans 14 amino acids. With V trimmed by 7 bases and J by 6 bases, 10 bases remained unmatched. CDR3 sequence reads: CASGENRQGDGYTF. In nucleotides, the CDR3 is TGCGCCAGCGGAGAGAATAGACAGGGGGATGGCTACACCTTC.

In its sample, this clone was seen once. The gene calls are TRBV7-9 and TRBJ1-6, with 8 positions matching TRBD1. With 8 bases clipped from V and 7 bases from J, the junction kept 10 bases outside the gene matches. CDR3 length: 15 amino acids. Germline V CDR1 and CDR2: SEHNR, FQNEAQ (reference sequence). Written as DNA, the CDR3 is TGTGCCAGCCGTTCCAGGACAGGGTCGAATTCACCCCTCCACTTT. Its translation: CASRSRTGSNSPLHF.

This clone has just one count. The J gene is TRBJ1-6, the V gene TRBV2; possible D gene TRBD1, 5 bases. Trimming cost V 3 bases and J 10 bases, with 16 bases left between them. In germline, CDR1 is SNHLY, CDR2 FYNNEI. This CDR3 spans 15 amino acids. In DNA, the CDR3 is TGTGCCAGCAGTGATGGTCAGGGAAGATACTCACCCCTCCACTTT. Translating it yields CASSDGQGRYSPLHF.

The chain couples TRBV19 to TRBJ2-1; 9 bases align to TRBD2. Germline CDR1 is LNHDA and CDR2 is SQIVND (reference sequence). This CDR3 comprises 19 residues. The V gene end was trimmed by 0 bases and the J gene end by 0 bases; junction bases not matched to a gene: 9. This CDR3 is CASSIEASGTFSSYNEQFF. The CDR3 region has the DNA TGTGCCAGTAGTATAGAGGCTAGCGGGACCTTCAGCTCCTACAATGAGCAGTTCTTC.

The CDR3 DNA is TGCGCCAGCACCCCCGGGACACCGACGCGGGAGCAGTACTTC. This encodes CASTPGTPTREQYF. The V call is TRBV5-1, the J call TRBJ2-7, with a weak D call TRBD1 (6 bases). V lost 6 bases to trimming and J lost 7 bases, with 20 bases between them. This CDR3 is 14 amino acids long. Germline V gene sequence: CDR1 SGHRS, CDR2 YFSETQ.

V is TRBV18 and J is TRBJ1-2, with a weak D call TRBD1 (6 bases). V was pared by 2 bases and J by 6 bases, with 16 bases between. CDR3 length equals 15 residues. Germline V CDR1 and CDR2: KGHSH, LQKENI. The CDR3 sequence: CASSPRQAPPDGYTF. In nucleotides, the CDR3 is TGTGCCAGCTCACCAAGACAGGCTCCTCCCGATGGCTACACCTTC. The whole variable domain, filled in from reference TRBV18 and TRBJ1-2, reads NAGVMQNPRHLVRRRGQEARLRCSPMKGHSHVYWYRQLPEEGLKFMVYLQKENIIDESGMPKERFSAEFPKEGPSILRIQQVVRGDSAAYFCASSPRQAPPDGYTFGSGTRLTVV.

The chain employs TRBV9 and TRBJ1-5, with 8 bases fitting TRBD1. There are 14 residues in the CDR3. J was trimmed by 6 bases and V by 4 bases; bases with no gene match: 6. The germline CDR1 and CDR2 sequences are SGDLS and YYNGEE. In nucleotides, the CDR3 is TGTGCCAGCAGCCATGGACAGGGAGGTCAGCCCCAGCATTTT. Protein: CASSHGQGGQPQHF.

The DNA for the CDR3 is TGTGCCAGCAGACACAGGTGGGCCTCCTACAATGAGCAGTTCTTC. This sequence encodes CASRHRWASYNEQFF. V is TRBV6-5 and J is TRBJ2-1, with D perhaps TRBD1 (5 bases). CDR1 MNHEY and CDR2 SVGAGI come from the germline V gene. The CDR3 spans 15 residues. Trimming removed 6 bases from V and 0 bases from J, with 12 bases in between.

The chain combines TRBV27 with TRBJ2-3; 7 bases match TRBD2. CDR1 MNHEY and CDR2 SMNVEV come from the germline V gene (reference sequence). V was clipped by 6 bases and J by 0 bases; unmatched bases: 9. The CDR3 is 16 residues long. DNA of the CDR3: TGTGCCAGCAGCTTGTACCTAGCGGATAGCACAGATACGCAGTATTTT. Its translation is CASSLYLADSTDTQYF.

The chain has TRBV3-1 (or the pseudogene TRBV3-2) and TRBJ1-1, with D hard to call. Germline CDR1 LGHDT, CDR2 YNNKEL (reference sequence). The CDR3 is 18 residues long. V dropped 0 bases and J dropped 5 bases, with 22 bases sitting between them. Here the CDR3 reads CASSQEEYGYGPRTEAFF. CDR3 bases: TGTGCCAGCAGCCAAGAAGAATACGGTTACGGTCCGAGGACTGAAGCTTTCTTT.

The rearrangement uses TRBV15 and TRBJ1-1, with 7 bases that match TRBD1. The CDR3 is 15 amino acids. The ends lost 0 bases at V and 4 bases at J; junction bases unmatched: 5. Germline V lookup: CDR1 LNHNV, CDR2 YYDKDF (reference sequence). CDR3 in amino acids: CATSRDRGQATEAFF. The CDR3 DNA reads TGTGCCACCAGCAGAGATAGGGGGCAGGCCACTGAAGCTTTCTTT.

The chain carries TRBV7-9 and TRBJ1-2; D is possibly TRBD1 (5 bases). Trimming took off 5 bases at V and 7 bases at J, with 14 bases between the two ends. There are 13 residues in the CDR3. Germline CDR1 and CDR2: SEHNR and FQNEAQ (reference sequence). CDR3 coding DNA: TGTGCCAGCAGCCCCATGGGGGGTCGTGGCTACACCTTC. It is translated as CASSPMGGRGYTF.

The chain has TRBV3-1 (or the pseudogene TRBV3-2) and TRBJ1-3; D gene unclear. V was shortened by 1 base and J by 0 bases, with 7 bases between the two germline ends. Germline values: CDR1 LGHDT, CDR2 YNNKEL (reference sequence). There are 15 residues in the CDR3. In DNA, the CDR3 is TGTGCCAGCAGCCAAGTGGCAGTCTCTGGAAACACCATATATTTT. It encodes CASSQVAVSGNTIYF.

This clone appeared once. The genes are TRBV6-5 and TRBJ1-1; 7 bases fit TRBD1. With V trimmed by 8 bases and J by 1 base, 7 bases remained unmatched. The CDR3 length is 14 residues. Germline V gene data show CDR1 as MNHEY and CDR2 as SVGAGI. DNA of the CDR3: TGTGCCAGCCGGTGGGACAGATGGAACACTGAAGCTTTCTTT. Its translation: CASRWDRWNTEAFF.

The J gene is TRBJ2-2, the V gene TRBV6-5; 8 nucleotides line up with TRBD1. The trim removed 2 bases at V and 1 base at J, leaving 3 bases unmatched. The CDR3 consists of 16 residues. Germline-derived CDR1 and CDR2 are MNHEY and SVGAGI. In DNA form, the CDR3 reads TGTGCCAGCAGTTACACCGGGACAGGGAACACCGGGGAGCTGTTTTTT. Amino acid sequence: CASSYTGTGNTGELFF.

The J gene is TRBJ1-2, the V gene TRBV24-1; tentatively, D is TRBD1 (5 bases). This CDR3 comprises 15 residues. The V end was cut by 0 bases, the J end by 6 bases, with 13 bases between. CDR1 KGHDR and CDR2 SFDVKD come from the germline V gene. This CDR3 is CATSDLGDSRHGYTF. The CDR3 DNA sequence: TGTGCCACCAGTGATTTGGGGGACTCGAGGCATGGCTACACCTTC.

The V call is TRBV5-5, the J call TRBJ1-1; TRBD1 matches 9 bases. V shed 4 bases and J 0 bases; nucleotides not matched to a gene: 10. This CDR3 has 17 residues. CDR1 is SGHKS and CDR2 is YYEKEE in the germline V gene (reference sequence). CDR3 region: CASSRGQGGNLNTEAFF. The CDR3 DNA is TGTGCCAGCAGCCGGGGACAGGGAGGGAATTTGAACACTGAAGCTTTCTTT.

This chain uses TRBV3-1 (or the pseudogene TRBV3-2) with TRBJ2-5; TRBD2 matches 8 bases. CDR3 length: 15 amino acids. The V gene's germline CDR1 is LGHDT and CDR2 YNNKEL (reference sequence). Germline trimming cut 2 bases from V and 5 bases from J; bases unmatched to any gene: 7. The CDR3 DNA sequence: TGTGCCAGCAGCCAAAAGCGGGGGATCGTGGAGACCCAGTACTTC. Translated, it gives CASSQKRGIVETQYF.

The CDR3 is CASSLYGTGKHQPQHF. CDR3 DNA sequence: TGTGCCAGCAGTTTGTACGGGACTGGGAAACATCAGCCCCAGCATTTT. The gene calls are TRBV27 and TRBJ1-5; D is perhaps TRBD1 (5 bases). The germline CDR1 and CDR2 sequences are MNHEY and SMNVEV (reference sequence). V was trimmed by 3 bases and J by 5 bases, leaving 17 bases between them. The CDR3 has 16 amino acids.

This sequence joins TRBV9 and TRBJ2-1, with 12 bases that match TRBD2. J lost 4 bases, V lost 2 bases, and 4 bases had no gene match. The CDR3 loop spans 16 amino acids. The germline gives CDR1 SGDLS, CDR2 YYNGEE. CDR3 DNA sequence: TGTGCCAGCAGCGTGACCGGACTAGCGGGATACAATGAGCAGTTCTTC. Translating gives CASSVTGLAGYNEQFF. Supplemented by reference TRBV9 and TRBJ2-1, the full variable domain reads DSGVTQTPKHLITATGQRVTLRCSPRSGDLSVYWYQQSLDQGLQFLIQYYNGEERAKGNILERFSAQQFPDLHSELNLSSLELGDSALYFCASSVTGLAGYNEQFFGPGTRLTVL.

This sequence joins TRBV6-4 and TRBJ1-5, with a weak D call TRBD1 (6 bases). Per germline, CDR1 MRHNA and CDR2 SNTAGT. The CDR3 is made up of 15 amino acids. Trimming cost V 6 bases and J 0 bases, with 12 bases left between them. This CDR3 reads CASRGGQASNQPQHF. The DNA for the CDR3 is TGTGCCAGCAGGGGGGGGCAGGCTAGCAATCAGCCCCAGCATTTT.

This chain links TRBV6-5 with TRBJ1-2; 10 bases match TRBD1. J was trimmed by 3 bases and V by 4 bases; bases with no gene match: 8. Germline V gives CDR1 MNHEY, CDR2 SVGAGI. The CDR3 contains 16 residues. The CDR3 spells CASSSETGQGYYGYTF. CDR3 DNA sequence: TGTGCCAGCAGTTCAGAAACGGGACAGGGGTACTATGGCTACACCTTC.

The CDR3 reads CASSETDGQWNSPLHF. CDR3 bases: TGTGCCAGCAGTGAAACGGACGGACAGTGGAATTCACCCCTCCACTTT. This rearrangement joins TRBV6-1 to TRBJ1-6, with TRBD1 as a possible D gene (6 bases). Trimming pared 2 bases from V and 7 bases from J, leaving 15 bases between. CDR3 length equals 16 residues. Germline loops: CDR1 MNHNS, CDR2 SASEGT.